The 29 T cell receptor beta chains below all came from one sample that was sequenced in a study of blood T cell repertoires in COVID-19. Clones were read by immunoSEQ multiplex PCR, and TCRdb kept only the in-frame ones, dropping some. The table has roughly 14,000 clones, around nine tenths seen once; the top ten hold roughly 17%. The material sequenced was peripheral blood. The receptors originated from a human donor with active COVID-19. The donor label of this sample is uncertain.

The J gene is TRBJ1-5, the V gene TRBV18, with a tentative D call TRBD1 (6 bases). The CDR3 length is 15 residues. Germline V gene data show CDR1 as KGHSH and CDR2 as LQKENI. The V end was cut by 1 base, the J end by 4 bases, with 11 bases between. CDR3 bases: TGTGCCAGCTCACCACGGGGGGGCTCGAATCAGCCCCAGCATTTT. This encodes CASSPRGGSNQPQHF.

The chain employs TRBV4-2 and TRBJ2-1; the D gene is possibly TRBD2 (5 bases). Between the trimmed V and J ends, which lost 4 bases and 2 bases, there was a span of 9 bases. This CDR3 is 14 amino acids long. CDR1 is LGHNA and CDR2 is YNFKEQ in the germline V gene. The CDR3 loop reads CASSRTPPYNEQFF. CDR3 nucleotides: TGTGCCAGCAGCCGGACTCCCCCCTACAATGAGCAGTTCTTC.

V and J are TRBV7-6 and TRBJ1-5; D uncertain. V was clipped by 5 bases and J by 6 bases, with 11 bases between them. In germline, CDR1 is SGHVS, CDR2 FNYEAQ. This CDR3 spans 13 amino acids. For the CDR3, the DNA is TGTGCCAGCAGCCCCAGCCCGGGTCAGCCCCAGCATTTT. This codes for CASSPSPGQPQHF.

The chain joins TRBV10-3 to TRBJ2-1; D is uncertain. The CDR3 contains 14 residues. CDR1 is ENHRY and CDR2 is SYGVKD in the germline V gene. V lost 3 bases and J 0 bases, leaving 6 bases between the germline ends. The CDR3 here is CAISETSSYNEQFF. The DNA of the CDR3 is TGTGCCATCAGTGAAACCAGCTCCTACAATGAGCAGTTCTTC.

The V and J genes are TRBV7-8 and TRBJ1-5; D is ambiguous. Germline lookup yields CDR1 SGHVS and CDR2 FQNEAQ. The CDR3 is made up of 16 amino acids. With 1 base removed from V and 6 bases from J, the gap between germline ends came to 16 bases. DNA for the CDR3: TGTGCCAGCAGCTTAGTAGGAGGGTTGATCGGTCAGCCCCAGCATTTT. Translated, it gives CASSLVGGLIGQPQHF.

The chain recombines TRBV5-1 with TRBJ2-2; possibly TRBD1 for D (6 bases). This CDR3 comprises 13 residues. The germline V gene has CDR1 SGHRS and CDR2 YFSETQ. Deletions cut 7 bases from V and 5 bases from J, with 12 bases between. The CDR3 sequence is CASGLGATGELFF. DNA of the CDR3: TGCGCCAGCGGACTGGGGGCAACCGGGGAGCTGTTTTTT.

This clone is deemed medium-sized. This chain connects TRBV18 to TRBJ1-6; TRBD1 agrees at 7 bases. The J segment lost 0 bases and the V segment lost 6 bases, leaving 5 bases of the junction unmatched. The germline V gene has CDR1 KGHSH and CDR2 LQKENI. The CDR3 has 16 residues. The chain's CDR3 is CASSRDSSSYNSPLHF. As DNA, the CDR3 is TGTGCCAGCTCGCGGGACAGCAGCTCCTATAATTCACCCCTCCACTTT.

The chain is built from TRBV7-3 and TRBJ2-5; D call uncertain. The CDR3 consists of 13 residues. V lost 5 bases to trimming and J lost 2 bases, with 9 bases between them. Per the germline V gene, CDR1 is SGHTA and CDR2 is FQGTGA. The CDR3 here is CASSPQVQETQYF. The DNA for the CDR3 is TGTGCCAGCAGCCCCCAGGTGCAAGAGACCCAGTACTTC. Full variable domain (rest looked up from reference TRBV7-3 and TRBJ2-5): GAGVSQTPSNKVTEKGKYVELRCDPISGHTALYWYRQSLGQGPEFLIYFQGTGAADDSGLPNDRFFAVRPEGSVSTLKIQRTERGDSAVYLCASSPQVQETQYFGPGTRLLVL.

V usage is TRBV11-1 and J usage is TRBJ2-7, with 8 bases fitting TRBD1. V was pared by 0 bases and J by 1 base, with 2 bases of the junction left unmatched. CDR1 is SGHAT, CDR2 FQDESV, per germline (reference sequence). The length of the CDR3 is 15 residues. The CDR3 nucleotides are TGTGCCAGCAGCTTAGCAGACAGGGGATCCTACGAGCAGTACTTC. This encodes CASSLADRGSYEQYF.

The chain has TRBV11-3 and TRBJ2-5, with D possibly being TRBD2 (5 bases). V was pared by 5 bases and J by 5 bases, with 12 bases between. Germline-derived CDR1 and CDR2 are SGHNT and YENEEA. The CDR3 consists of 13 residues. The CDR3 loop reads CASSPLGFETQYF. CDR3 coding DNA: TGTGCCAGCAGCCCACTAGGTTTTGAGACCCAGTACTTC.

This clone was counted only a few times. CDR3 region: CASSLWGANYGYTF. The CDR3 DNA reads TGTGCCAGCAGCCTCTGGGGCGCTAACTATGGCTACACCTTC. The V and J genes are TRBV6-5 and TRBJ1-2, with a possible D match to TRBD1 (5 bases). The CDR3 runs to 14 residues. Per the germline V gene, CDR1 is MNHEY and CDR2 is SVGAGI. V was clipped by 6 bases and J by 0 bases, with 11 bases between them.

This rearrangement joins TRBV4-2 to TRBJ2-2, with D possibly matching TRBD2 (6 bases). Trimming left V 1 base short and J 1 base short, with 16 bases between. This CDR3 comprises 18 residues. Germline V gives CDR1 LGHNA, CDR2 YNFKEQ. The CDR3 DNA follows: TGTGCCAGCAGCCAAGTGCCCCCTAGCGTTATGAACACCGGGGAGCTGTTTTTT. Its translation: CASSQVPPSVMNTGELFF.

This clone counts as medium-sized. J is TRBJ2-5 and V is TRBV5-1; TRBD1 matches at 10 bases. The germline V gene has CDR1 SGHRS and CDR2 YFSETQ. There are 16 residues in the CDR3. V trimming: 1 base; J trimming: 3 bases; junction bases outside the gene matches: 6. CDR3 loop: CASSLPGQGPKETQYF. The CDR3 nucleotides read TGCGCCAGCAGCTTGCCGGGACAGGGGCCTAAAGAGACCCAGTACTTC.

This clone was seen once. This chain uses TRBV6-1 with TRBJ1-6; TRBD1 might be the D (5 bases). Trimming stripped 0 bases from V and 7 bases from J, with 10 bases between. The germline V gene encodes CDR1 MNHNS and CDR2 SASEGT. The CDR3 is 15 residues long. The CDR3: CASSEAAGLNSPLHF. The CDR3 nucleotides read TGTGCCAGCAGTGAAGCGGCGGGGCTGAATTCACCCCTCCACTTT.

This clone has a handful of counts. The chain couples TRBV5-1 to TRBJ1-4; D not certain. The length of the CDR3 is 15 residues. Germline lookup yields CDR1 SGHRS and CDR2 YFSETQ. V was shortened by 2 bases and J by 1 base, with 9 bases between the two germline ends. CDR3 in DNA: TGCGCCAGCAGCTTAGGAGGGCAAACTAATGAAAAACTGTTTTTT. Translated: CASSLGGQTNEKLFF.

DNA for the CDR3: TGCGCCAGCAGCTCTGCTAGCGGGAGGGCCTACAATGAGCAGTTCTTC. As protein: CASSSASGRAYNEQFF. The chain recombines TRBV5-1 with TRBJ2-1, with 12 bases that match TRBD2. CDR3 size: 16 residues. J gave up 2 bases and V 3 bases, and 3 bases lay outside the gene matches. CDR1 and CDR2 from the germline V gene are SGHRS and YFSETQ.

The sample holds one count of this clone. The chain is built from TRBV7-3 and TRBJ2-1; weak D call: TRBD1 (5 bases). Per germline, CDR1 SGHTA and CDR2 FQGTGA. This CDR3 region has 16 residues. The V and J ends lost 5 bases and 1 base respectively, with 15 bases between them. In DNA form, the CDR3 reads TGTGCCAGCAGCAACCAGGGTGTAGGATCCTACAATGAGCAGTTCTTC. This encodes CASSNQGVGSYNEQFF.

This sequence joins TRBV19 and TRBJ2-4; 8 bases line up with TRBD2. The V segment lost 3 bases and the J segment 6 bases; nucleotides outside the gene matches: 4. CDR3 length equals 14 residues. Germline CDR1 LNHDA, CDR2 SQIVND (reference sequence). CDR3 protein: CASSIKAGGNIQYF. For the CDR3, the DNA is TGTGCCAGTAGTATTAAGGCGGGAGGAAACATTCAGTACTTC.

The chain has TRBV7-2 and TRBJ1-2; possible D gene TRBD1, 6 bases. Trimming cost V 6 bases and J 4 bases, with 12 bases left between them. This CDR3 region has 13 residues. Per the germline V gene, CDR1 is SGHTA and CDR2 is FQGNSA. The CDR3 bases are TGTGCCAGCAGTCCTTCAGGGGCCTATGGCTACACCTTC. It translates to CASSPSGAYGYTF.

This clone has just one count. V gene TRBV19 combines with J gene TRBJ1-5; 8 bases map to TRBD1. CDR3 length: 14 residues. The ends lost 9 bases at V and 5 bases at J; junction bases unmatched: 9. CDR1 and CDR2 from the germline V gene are LNHDA and SQIVND (reference sequence). CDR3 loop: CASMDRAFYQPQHF. The CDR3 DNA is TGTGCCAGCATGGACAGGGCCTTTTATCAGCCCCAGCATTTT.

The genes are TRBV6-2 or TRBV6-3 and TRBJ2-1; 11 bases line up with TRBD2. The germline V gene has CDR1 MNHEY and CDR2 SVGEGT. V dropped 0 bases and J dropped 8; count of bases not matched to a gene: 6. The CDR3 is 16 residues long. CDR3 sequence reads: CASSYSRTSGSDEQFF. CDR3 DNA: TGTGCCAGCAGTTACTCTAGAACTAGCGGGAGTGATGAGCAGTTCTTC.

The V and J genes are TRBV19 and TRBJ2-7; TRBD1 aligns across 9 bases. Germline V gene data show CDR1 as LNHDA and CDR2 as SQIVND (reference sequence). This CDR3 has 13 residues. V lost 6 bases to trimming and J lost 5 bases; unmatched junction nucleotides: 5. The CDR3 spells CASRRTGEHEQYF. The CDR3 bases are TGTGCCAGTAGGAGGACAGGGGAACACGAGCAGTACTTC.

The V gene is TRBV2, the J gene TRBJ1-2, with 8 positions matching TRBD1. The CDR3 totals 15 residues. J was trimmed by 5 bases and V by 7 bases; bases with no gene match: 12. Germline CDR1 and CDR2: SNHLY and FYNNEI. The CDR3 DNA reads TGTGCCAGCAATCCTAACAGGGGGGATCGGTATGGCTACACCTTC. This translates into CASNPNRGDRYGYTF.

The chain joins TRBV14 to TRBJ2-5, with D perhaps TRBD2 (5 bases). Trimming took off 3 bases at V and 6 bases at J, with 14 bases between the two ends. Germline V gene sequence: CDR1 SGHDN, CDR2 FVKESK. This CDR3 has 14 residues. This CDR3 reads CASSQSGSSKTQYF. The CDR3 coding sequence is TGTGCCAGCAGCCAGTCTGGGAGTTCAAAGACCCAGTACTTC.

The V call is TRBV5-1, the J call TRBJ2-5, with 8 bases lining up with TRBD1. CDR3 length equals 14 residues. The germline CDR1 and CDR2 sequences are SGHRS and YFSETQ. With V trimmed by 9 bases and J by 5 bases, 12 bases remained unmatched. CDR3 amino acids: CATTETGVEETQYF. DNA for the CDR3: TGCGCCACAACAGAGACAGGGGTAGAGGAGACCCAGTACTTC.

V is TRBV5-1 and J is TRBJ2-3; 9 bases align to TRBD2. Germline CDR1 SGHRS, CDR2 YFSETQ. V shed 0 bases and J 1 base; nucleotides not matched to a gene: 3. The length of the CDR3 is 16 residues. In nucleotides, the CDR3 is TGCGCCAGCAGCTTGGGCGCTAGCGGGGGCACAGATACGCAGTATTTT. Its translation is CASSLGASGGTDTQYF.

This sequence joins TRBV7-9 and TRBJ2-3; 8 bases map to TRBD2. The CDR3 sequence is 16 residues long. Losses at the gene ends were 5 bases for V and 1 base for J; bases not matched to a gene: 8. Per the germline V gene, CDR1 is SEHNR and CDR2 is FQNEAQ (reference sequence). The CDR3 DNA is TGTGCCAGCAGCGGTCGACTAGCGAGGGGCACAGATACGCAGTATTTT. As protein: CASSGRLARGTDTQYF.

CDR3 in amino acids: CASSMRGYTEAFF. The CDR3 DNA is TGTGCCAGTAGTATGCGAGGGTACACTGAAGCTTTCTTT. The chain joins TRBV19 to TRBJ1-1; D call uncertain. This CDR3 contains 13 residues. CDR1 is LNHDA, CDR2 SQIVND, per germline (reference sequence). V was clipped by 3 bases and J by 3 bases, with 8 bases between them.

The chain is built from TRBV6-6 and TRBJ2-1; 12 bases map to TRBD2. The V and J ends lost 3 bases and 6 bases, in that order; junction bases with no gene match: 6. The CDR3 is 16 residues long. CDR1 is MNHNY and CDR2 is SVGAGI in the germline V gene (reference sequence). Here the CDR3 reads CASSYPGTSGSNEQFF. In nucleotides, the CDR3 is TGTGCCAGCAGTTATCCCGGGACTAGCGGGTCCAATGAGCAGTTCTTC.